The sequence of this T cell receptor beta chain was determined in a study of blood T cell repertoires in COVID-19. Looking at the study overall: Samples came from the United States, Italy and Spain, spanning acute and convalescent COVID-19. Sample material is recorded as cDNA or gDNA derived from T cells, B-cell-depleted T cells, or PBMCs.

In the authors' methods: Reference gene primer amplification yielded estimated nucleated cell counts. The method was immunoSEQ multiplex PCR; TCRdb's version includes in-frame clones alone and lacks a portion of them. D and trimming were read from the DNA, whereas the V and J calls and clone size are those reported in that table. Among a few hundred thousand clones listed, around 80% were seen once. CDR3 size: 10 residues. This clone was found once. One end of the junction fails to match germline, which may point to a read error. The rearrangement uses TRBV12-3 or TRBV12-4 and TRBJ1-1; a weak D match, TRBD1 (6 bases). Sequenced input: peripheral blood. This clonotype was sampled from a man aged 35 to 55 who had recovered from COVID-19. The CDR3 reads CASRYRETIF. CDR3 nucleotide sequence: TGTGCCAGCAGGTACAGGGAGACGATCTTT.